This TCR beta chain was sequenced in a study of cytomegalovirus exposure and HLA in healthy donors. Regarding this clone: Its specificity is not known.

Study-wide results and caveats: A list of approximately 150 TCR beta chains associated with cytomegalovirus was given.

A multiplex PCR was run with 60 Vbeta primers and 13 Jbeta primers. Sequencing used immunoSEQ multiplex PCR; TCRdb keeps in-frame clones, though not all of them. The sample has over 150,000 clones; 80% are singletons. Looked up from germline, CDR1 is LNHDA and CDR2 is SQIVND (reference sequence). J was trimmed by 7 bases and V by 3 bases; bases with no gene match: 15. The CDR3 contains 18 residues. The TCR originated in a woman in her forties or fifties in good health and CMV-seropositive. Sequencing used PBMCs. The chain has TRBV19 and TRBJ2-6; TRBD1 matches 7 bases. The CDR3 region is CASSMSAGGKSSANVLTF. The CDR3 nucleotides read TGTGCCAGTAGTATGTCGGCAGGGGGTAAGTCAAGTGCCAACGTCCTGACTTTC.